This T cell receptor beta chain stems from a study of T cells in Graves' hyperthyroidism and ophthalmopathy. General study points: Patients with ophthalmopathy were separated from those with stable hyperthyroidism by a 13 V-J model. Blood held most thyroid clonotypes expanded above 0.001 frequency.

This clonotype appeared once. Its antigen is not known. The TCR beta CDR3 regions underwent amplification using RNA transcripts as the source. Primed by the HTBI set, a first-round RT-PCR was run on the TCR CDR3. MiXCR, applied by TCRdb to the multiplex PCR reads, yields one record per CDR3 protein. The sample includes approximately 530,000 distinct CDR3 sequences, 15% to 20% of them seen just once. Lactation, pregnancy, other autoimmune disease or uncontrolled infection excluded patients. The CDR3 spans 14 residues. The germline V gene encodes CDR1 MDHEN and CDR2 SYDVKM. V was pared by 6 bases and J by 4 bases, with 12 bases between.

This receptor was taken from a man aged 35 to 55 with Graves' ophthalmopathy. The sequenced material came from blood. J is TRBJ1-4 and V is TRBV28; no clear D. For the CDR3, the DNA is TGTGCCAGCAGCCGACCCCGTGGTAATGAAAAACTGTTTTTT. This translates into CASSRPRGNEKLFF.